This is a list of T cell receptor beta chains from one sample in a study of cytomegalovirus exposure and HLA in healthy donors. Assay used: immunoSEQ multiplex PCR; TCRdb lists only in-frame clones, some missing. There are under 200,000 clones in the sample; about 80% occur only once, and approximately 4.5% lies in the top ten. The source material was PBMCs. These receptors came from a man aged 25-45 years in good health and CMV-seronegative. Both conserved end residues are part of each CDR3. A D gene is named only where the DNA matches it firmly. Where a row states a size, it is once, few, many or the class of an expanded clone; other rows omit it.

J: TRBJ1-2
V: TRBV7-8
size: NA
D: TRBD1
CDR3: CASSLGRDRIQGYTF
DNA: TGTGCCAGCAGCTTGGGTCGGGACAGGATTCAAGGCTACACCTTC

J: TRBJ2-2
V: TRBV4-1
size: few
D: TRBD1
CDR3: CASSRQGTGELFF
DNA: TGCGCCAGCAGCCGACAGGGGACCGGGGAGCTGTTTTTT

J: TRBJ2-5
V: TRBV6-1
size: NA
D: TRBD1
CDR3: CASSEQVGTGLDF
DNA: TGTGCCAGCAGTGAACAAGTGGGGACAGGGTTGGACTTC

J: TRBJ2-1
V: TRBV7-8
size: NA
D: NA
CDR3: CASSSQRAGLGLF
DNA: TGTGCCAGCAGCTCTCAAAGGGCGGGACTGGGGCTCTTC

J: TRBJ2-5
V: TRBV6-1
size: few
D: TRBD1
CDR3: CASRRDRGAQETQYF
DNA: TGTGCCAGCAGAAGGGACAGGGGAGCCCAAGAGACCCAGTACTTC

J: TRBJ2-3
V: TRBV5-4
size: NA
D: TRBD2
CDR3: CASSLAGVFADTQYF
DNA: TGTGCCAGCAGTCTAGCGGGGGTATTTGCAGATACGCAGTATTTT

J: TRBJ1-1
V: TRBV30
size: NA
D: NA
CDR3: CAWSVLPSQGEAFF
DNA: TGTGCCTGGAGTGTACTTCCCAGTCAGGGAGAAGCTTTCTTT

J: TRBJ1-4
V: TRBV21-1
size: NA
D: NA
CDR3: CARRQGAPNNEKLFF
DNA: TGTGCCAGGCGGCAGGGGGCGCCGAATAATGAAAAACTGTTTTTT

J: TRBJ2-3
V: TRBV7-8
size: NA
D: NA
CDR3: CASSLVGDTQYF
DNA: TGTGCCAGCAGCTTAGTTGGCGATACGCAGTATTTT

J: TRBJ2-5
V: TRBV6-5
size: NA
D: TRBD1
CDR3: CASSYFGTGQETQYF
DNA: TGTGCCAGCAGTTACTTCGGGACAGGTCAAGAGACCCAGTACTTC

J: TRBJ2-7
V: TRBV10-2
size: few
D: NA
CDR3: CASIRTDTYEQYF
DNA: TGCGCCAGCATCAGGACAGATACCTACGAGCAGTACTTC

J: TRBJ1-1
V: TRBV9
size: NA
D: TRBD1
CDR3: CASSGTGLGTEAFF
DNA: TGTGCCAGCAGCGGGACAGGACTTGGCACTGAAGCTTTCTTT

J: TRBJ2-5
V: TRBV5-1
size: NA
D: NA
CDR3: CASSPGVPSGEETQYF
DNA: TGCGCCAGCAGCCCGGGGGTCCCTAGTGGGGAAGAGACCCAGTACTTC

J: TRBJ2-7
V: TRBV5-6
size: NA
D: NA
CDR3: CASSSVGGNLEQYF
DNA: TGTGCCAGCAGCTCGGTCGGGGGTAATCTCGAGCAGTACTTC

J: TRBJ2-2
V: TRBV5-4
size: NA
D: TRBD2
CDR3: CASSLASGSNGELFF
DNA: TGTGCCAGCAGCTTGGCTAGCGGGAGTAATGGGGAGCTGTTTTTT

J: TRBJ1-5
V: TRBV10-3
size: NA
D: NA
CDR3: CAISPGQLLSNQPQHF
DNA: TGTGCCATCAGTCCGGGACAACTCCTTAGCAATCAGCCCCAGCATTTT

J: TRBJ2-3
V: TRBV10-1
size: NA
D: NA
CDR3: CASSALKQGQDTQYF
DNA: TGCGCCAGCAGTGCCCTTAAACAGGGTCAAGATACGCAGTATTTT

J: TRBJ2-1
V: TRBV28
size: NA
D: TRBD2
CDR3: CASSSPSGRAVRGLNEQFF
DNA: TGTGCCAGCAGTTCCCCTAGCGGGAGGGCCGTACGGGGCTTGAATGAGCAGTTCTTC